Below are 17 T cell receptor beta chains sequenced from a single sample in a study of T cells expressing NK-cell markers. TCRdb derives one entry per CDR3 protein from the 5' RACE reads, leaving out DNA. The sample holds roughly 180,000 distinct CDR3 sequences. What was sequenced was blood T cells: a sorted CD56 or NKG2C T cell subset, CD4+ or CD8+ T cells, or bulk PBMC T cells (not recorded which). These receptors all stem from a woman aged 18 to 75 in good health.

The chain employs TRBV4-1 and TRBJ1-1; the D call from TCRdb, TRBD1, cannot be confirmed without DNA. The CDR3 is made up of 15 amino acids. Germline CDR1 and CDR2: MGHRA and YSYEKL. The CDR3 loop is CASIPIGGGRTEAFF.

V usage is TRBV2 and J usage is TRBJ1-3. Germline CDR1 and CDR2: SNHLY and FYNNEI. This CDR3 spans 15 amino acids. CDR3 sequence: CASSEGRPVGNTIYF.

V usage is TRBV18 and J usage is TRBJ1-1. Germline CDR1 is KGHSH and CDR2 is LQKENI. This CDR3 is built from 14 residues. Here the CDR3 reads CASSLDNLNTEAFF.

The chain is built from TRBV28 and TRBJ2-7; TCRdb reports TRBD2, a call that lacks DNA to check it against. This CDR3 region has 14 residues. Germline values: CDR1 MDHEN, CDR2 SYDVKM. CDR3 loop: CASSLLAQTYEQYF.

V and J are TRBV20-1 and TRBJ1-4. Germline-derived CDR1 and CDR2 are DFQATT and SNEGSKA (reference sequence). The CDR3 contains 16 residues. The CDR3 loop reads CSARAQERPINEKLFF.

The chain uses TRBV12-3 or TRBV12-4 and TRBJ2-7; TCRdb designates TRBD1, a call that cannot be tested without DNA. This CDR3 comprises 15 residues. The CDR3 region is CASSLAQGRTYEQYF.

The V gene is TRBV25-1, the J gene TRBJ2-3; TCRdb gives TRBD1 as the D gene, but with no DNA this cannot be confirmed. This CDR3 spans 15 amino acids. Germline-derived CDR1 and CDR2 are MGHDK and SYGVNS. The CDR3 sequence: CASSGWTASTDTQYF.

V and J are TRBV5-1 and TRBJ2-5; TCRdb's D gene call, TRBD1, goes unchecked for lack of DNA. CDR3 size: 14 residues. Germline loops: CDR1 SGHRS, CDR2 YFSETQ. This CDR3 reads CASSLTGEVETQYF.

This chain joins TRBV6-2 or TRBV6-3 and TRBJ2-7; as DNA is missing, the TRBD1 call by TCRdb cannot be tested. CDR1 and CDR2 (germline): MNHEY, SVGEGT. The CDR3 extends over 15 amino acids. The CDR3 sequence: CASSYSRGGDFEQYF.

The rearrangement joins TRBV20-1 to TRBJ1-6; TCRdb designates TRBD1, a call that cannot be tested without DNA. This CDR3 comprises 15 residues. In germline, CDR1 is DFQATT, CDR2 SNEGSKA (reference sequence). The CDR3 loop reads CSARDFDRLNSPLHF.

The CDR3 spells CASSFLSSGSYNEQFF. This chain uses TRBV5-6 with TRBJ2-1; TCRdb reports TRBD2, a call that lacks DNA to check it against. From germline, CDR1 is SGHDT and CDR2 YYEEEE. CDR3 size: 16 residues. Using reference TRBV5-6 and TRBJ2-1 for the parts outside the CDR3, the full variable domain is DAGVTQSPTHLIKTRGQQVTLRCSPKSGHDTVSWYQQALGQGPQFIFQYYEEEERQRGNFPDRFSGHQFPNYSSELNVNALLLGDSALYLCASSFLSSGSYNEQFFGPGTRLTVL.

The CDR3 spells CASSLGASGRAPGETQYF. The chain recombines TRBV5-1 with TRBJ2-5; checking the TCRdb D call of TRBD2 is not possible without DNA. The germline CDR1 and CDR2 sequences are SGHRS and YFSETQ. The CDR3 sequence is 18 residues long. The full variable domain, rest sourced from reference TRBV5-1 and TRBJ2-5, is KAGVTQTPRYLIKTRGQQVTLSCSPISGHRSVSWYQQTPGQGLQFLFEYFSETQRNKGNFPGRFSGRQFSNSRSEMNVSTLELGDSALYLCASSLGASGRAPGETQYFGPGTRLLVL.

This rearrangement joins TRBV24-1 to TRBJ2-5; absent DNA, TCRdb's TRBD1 call cannot be checked. The CDR3 covers 16 residues. Looked up from germline, CDR1 is KGHDR and CDR2 is SFDVKD. Here the CDR3 reads CATSDLRTKYQETQYF.

The CDR3 region is CASSQDLGAGGLDTQYF. The chain combines TRBV4-1 with TRBJ2-3; absent DNA, TCRdb's TRBD2 call cannot be checked. From germline, CDR1 is MGHRA and CDR2 YSYEKL. This CDR3 region has 17 residues.

The V and J genes are TRBV5-1 and TRBJ2-1; TCRdb lists TRBD2, though no DNA is available to test this call. Germline loops: CDR1 SGHRS, CDR2 YFSETQ. This CDR3 is 15 amino acids long. This CDR3 is CASSLAPSGGNEQFF.

The V gene is TRBV5-1, the J gene TRBJ1-1; the TRBD1 assignment by TCRdb is unverifiable without DNA. Germline V gene lookup returns CDR1 SGHRS and CDR2 YFSETQ. CDR3 length: 15 residues. CDR3 protein: CASSSVTGFGTEAFF.

V gene TRBV11-2 combines with J gene TRBJ2-5. This CDR3 contains 13 residues. The germline CDR1 and CDR2 sequences are SGHAT and FQNNGV. This CDR3 is CASSFGQRETQYF.